This T cell receptor (beta chain) was found in a study of T cell repertoires in cytomegalovirus infection. Study-wide background: CMV epitopes, recently identified HLA-C-restricted and well-studied HLA-B-restricted, were used. Both CMV infection and a matching HLA type were indicated by public TCR beta signatures.

Regarding the study as a whole: In two of eight donors, the top clonotype was HLA-C-restricted CMV-specific. Pooled public TCR beta family frequency picked out CMV carriers with the relevant HLA.

Germline CDR1 is LGHNT and CDR2 is FRNRAP. The ends lost 4 bases at V and 5 bases at J; junction bases unmatched: 5. The CDR3 is 14 amino acids. TCRdb reprocessed the reads with MiXCR, giving one entry per CDR3 protein. Of fewer than 1,000,000 distinct CDR3 sequences in the sample, around 29% are singletons; the top ten hold around 15%. As concerns this clonotype: Its antigen is undetermined.

The input for sequencing was cultured CD8+ T cells from PBMCs, taken from culture after CMV antigen stimulation. This clonotype was sampled from a human donor in good health (CMV status not recorded). Some clones in this sample may be carry-over from other donors' samples. The rearrangement links TRBV12-5 to TRBJ2-1; 7 bases line up with TRBD1. The CDR3 protein is CASGSGDRDNEQFF. CDR3 nucleotides: TGTGCTAGTGGTTCTGGGGACAGAGACAATGAGCAGTTCTTC.